This T cell receptor (beta chain) comes out of a study of blood T cells in healthy people across ages. Using a J-beta primer mix together with a sample-barcoded 5' primer, a second PCR was run for about 6 to 12 cycles. A single record per CDR3 protein comes from TCRdb applying MiXCR to the 5' RACE reads. The sample gives 650,000 to 700,000 distinct CDR3 sequences, about 34% of which show up once; roughly 15% is in the top ten. This clonotype was seen a few times. Germline V gives CDR1 SGDLS, CDR2 YYNGEE. The V and J ends lost 4 bases and 0 bases, in that order; junction bases with no gene match: 8. This CDR3 has 17 residues.

V gene TRBV9 combines with J gene TRBJ1-3; 9 bases map to TRBD1. The origin of this receptor is a woman of 80 years or more in good health. Source material: blood. The CDR3 protein is CASSLMTGGNSGNTIYF. For the CDR3, the DNA is TGTGCCAGCAGCTTAATGACAGGGGGAAACTCTGGAAACACCATATATTTT.